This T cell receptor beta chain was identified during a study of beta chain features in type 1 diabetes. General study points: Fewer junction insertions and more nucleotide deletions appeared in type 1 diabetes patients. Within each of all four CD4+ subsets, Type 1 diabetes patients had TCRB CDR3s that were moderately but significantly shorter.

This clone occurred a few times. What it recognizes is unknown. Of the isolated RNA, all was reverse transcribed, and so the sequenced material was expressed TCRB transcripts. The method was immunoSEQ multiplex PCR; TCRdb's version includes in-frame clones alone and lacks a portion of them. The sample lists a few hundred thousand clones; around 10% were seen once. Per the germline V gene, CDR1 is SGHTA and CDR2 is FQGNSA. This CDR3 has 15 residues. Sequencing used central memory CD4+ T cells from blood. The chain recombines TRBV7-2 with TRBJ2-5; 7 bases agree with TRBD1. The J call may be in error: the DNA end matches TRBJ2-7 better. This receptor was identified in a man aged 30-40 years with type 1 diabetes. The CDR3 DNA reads TGTGCCAGCAGCTTAGTTGGGGACAGCACCTACGAGCAGTACTTC. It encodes CASSLVGDSTYEQYF.